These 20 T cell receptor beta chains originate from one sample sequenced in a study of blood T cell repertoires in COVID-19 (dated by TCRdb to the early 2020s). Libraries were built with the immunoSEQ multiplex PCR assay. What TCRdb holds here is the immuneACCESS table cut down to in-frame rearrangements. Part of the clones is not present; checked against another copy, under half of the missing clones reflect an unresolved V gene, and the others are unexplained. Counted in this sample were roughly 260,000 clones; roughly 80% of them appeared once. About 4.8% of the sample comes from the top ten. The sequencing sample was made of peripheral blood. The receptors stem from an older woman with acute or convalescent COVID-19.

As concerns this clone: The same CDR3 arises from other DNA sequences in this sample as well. CDR3 in amino acids: CASSPSAGATGELFF. CDR3 sequence (DNA): TGTGCCAGCAGTCCCTCGGCGGGGGCCACCGGGGAGCTGTTTTTT. The chain carries TRBV7-2 and TRBJ2-2; tentative D call: TRBD2 (7 bases). Germline lookup yields CDR1 SGHTA and CDR2 FQGNSA. Trimming cost V 6 bases and J 4 bases, with 15 bases left between them. The CDR3 covers 15 residues.

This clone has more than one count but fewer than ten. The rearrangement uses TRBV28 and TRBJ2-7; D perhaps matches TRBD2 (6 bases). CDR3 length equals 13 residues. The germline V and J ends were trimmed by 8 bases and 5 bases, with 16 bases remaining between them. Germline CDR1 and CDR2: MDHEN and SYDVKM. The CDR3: CASGLGGIDEQYF. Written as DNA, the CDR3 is TGTGCCAGCGGTCTGGGGGGAATCGACGAGCAGTACTTC.

The CDR3 DNA is TGTGCCACCAGTGATTTTTACAGGGTCATGGGGCAGTACTTC. It yields the protein CATSDFYRVMGQYF. This chain links TRBV24-1 with TRBJ2-7; TRBD1 might be the D (6 bases). The germline CDR1 and CDR2 sequences are KGHDR and SFDVKD. There are 14 residues in the CDR3. V was trimmed by 1 base and J by 9 bases, leaving 15 bases between them.

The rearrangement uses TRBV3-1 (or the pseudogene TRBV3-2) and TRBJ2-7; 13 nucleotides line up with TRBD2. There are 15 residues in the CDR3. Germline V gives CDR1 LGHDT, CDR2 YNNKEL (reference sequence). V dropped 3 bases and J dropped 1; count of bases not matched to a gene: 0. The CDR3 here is CASSQTSGGSYEQYF. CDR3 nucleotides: TGTGCCAGCAGCCAGACTAGCGGGGGGTCCTACGAGCAGTACTTC.

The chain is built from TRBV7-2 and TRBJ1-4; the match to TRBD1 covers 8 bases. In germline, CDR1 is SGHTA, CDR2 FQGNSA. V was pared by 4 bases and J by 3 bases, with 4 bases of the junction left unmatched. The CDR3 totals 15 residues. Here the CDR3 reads CASSSGQGSNEKLFF. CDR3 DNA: TGTGCCAGCAGCTCCGGACAGGGATCTAATGAAAAACTGTTTTTT. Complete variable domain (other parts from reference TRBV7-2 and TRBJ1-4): GAGVSQSPSNKVTEKGKDVELRCDPISGHTALYWYRQSLGQGLEFLIYFQGNSAPDKSGLPSDRFSAERTGGSVSTLTIQRTQQEDSAVYLCASSSGQGSNEKLFFGSGTQLSVL.

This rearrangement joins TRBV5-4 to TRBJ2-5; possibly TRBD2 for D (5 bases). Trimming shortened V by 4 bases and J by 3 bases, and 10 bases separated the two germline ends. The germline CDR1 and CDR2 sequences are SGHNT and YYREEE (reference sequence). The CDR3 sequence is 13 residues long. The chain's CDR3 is CASSGRGKETQYF. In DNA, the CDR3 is TGTGCCAGCAGCGGGAGAGGGAAAGAGACCCAGTACTTC.

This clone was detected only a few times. CDR3 loop: CSVLDRGYNSPLHF. Written as DNA, the CDR3 is TGCAGCGTTCTAGACAGGGGTTATAATTCACCCCTCCACTTT. V and J are TRBV29-1 and TRBJ1-6; 8 bases are shared with TRBD1. Germline-derived CDR1 and CDR2 are SQVTM and ANQGSEA. V shed 5 bases and J 4 bases; nucleotides not matched to a gene: 4. The CDR3 contains 14 residues. The variable domain in full, completed from reference TRBV29-1 and TRBJ1-6, reads SAVISQKPSRDICQRGTSLTIQCQVDSQVTMMFWYRQQPGQSLTLIATANQGSEATYESGFVIDKFPISRPNLTFSTLTVSNMSPEDSSIYLCSVLDRGYNSPLHFGNGTRLTVT.

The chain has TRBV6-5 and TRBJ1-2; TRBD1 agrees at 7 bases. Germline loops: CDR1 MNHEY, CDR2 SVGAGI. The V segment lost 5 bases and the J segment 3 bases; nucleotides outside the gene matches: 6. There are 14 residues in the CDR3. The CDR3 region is CASSIDRVDYGYTF. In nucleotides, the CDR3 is TGTGCCAGCAGTATAGACAGGGTAGACTATGGCTACACCTTC.

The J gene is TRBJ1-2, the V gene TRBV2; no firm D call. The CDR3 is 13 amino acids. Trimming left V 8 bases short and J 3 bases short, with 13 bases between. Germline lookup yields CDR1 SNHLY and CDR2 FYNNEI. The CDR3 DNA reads TGTGCCAGCGAAGTGATCCCAGACTATGGCTACACCTTC. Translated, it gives CASEVIPDYGYTF.

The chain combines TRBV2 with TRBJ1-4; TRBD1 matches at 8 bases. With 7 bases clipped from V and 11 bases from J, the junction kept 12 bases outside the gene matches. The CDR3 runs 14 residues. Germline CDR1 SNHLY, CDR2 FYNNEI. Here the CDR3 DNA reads TGTGCCAGCATTAGTCAGGGGGCGAAGGAGAAACTGTTTTTT. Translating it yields CASISQGAKEKLFF.

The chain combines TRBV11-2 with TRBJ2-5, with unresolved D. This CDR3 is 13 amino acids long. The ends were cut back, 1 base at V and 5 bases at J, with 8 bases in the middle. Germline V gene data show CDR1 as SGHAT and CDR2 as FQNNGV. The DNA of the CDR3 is TGTGCCAGCAGCTTAGCCCCTCCGGAGACCCAGTACTTC. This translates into CASSLAPPETQYF.

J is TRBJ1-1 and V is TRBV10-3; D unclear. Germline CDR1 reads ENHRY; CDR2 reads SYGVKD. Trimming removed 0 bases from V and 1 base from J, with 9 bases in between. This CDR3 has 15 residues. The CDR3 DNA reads TGTGCCATCAGTGAGTCAGCACGGTCGAACACTGAAGCTTTCTTT. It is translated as CAISESARSNTEAFF.

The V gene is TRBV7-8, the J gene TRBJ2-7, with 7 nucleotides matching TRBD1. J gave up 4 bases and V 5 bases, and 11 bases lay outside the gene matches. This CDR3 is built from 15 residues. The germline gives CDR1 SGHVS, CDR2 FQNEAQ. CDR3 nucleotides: TGTGCCAGCAGCGCACGCCTCACAGGGGAGTACGAGCAGTACTTC. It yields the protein CASSARLTGEYEQYF. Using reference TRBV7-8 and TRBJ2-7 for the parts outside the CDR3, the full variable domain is GAGVSQSPRYKVAKRGQDVALRCDPISGHVSLFWYQQALGQGPEFLTYFQNEAQLDKSGLPSDRFFAERPEGSVSTLKIQRTQQEDSAVYLCASSARLTGEYEQYFGPGTRLTVT.

In DNA form, the CDR3 reads TGCGCCAGCAGCGCGGGACAGGGTACTGAAGCTTTCTTT. Translated: CASSAGQGTEAFF. The chain is built from TRBV5-1 and TRBJ1-1; 9 nucleotides agree with TRBD1. The V segment lost 4 bases and the J segment 5 bases; nucleotides outside the gene matches: 3. CDR3 length: 13 residues. The germline V gene encodes CDR1 SGHRS and CDR2 YFSETQ.

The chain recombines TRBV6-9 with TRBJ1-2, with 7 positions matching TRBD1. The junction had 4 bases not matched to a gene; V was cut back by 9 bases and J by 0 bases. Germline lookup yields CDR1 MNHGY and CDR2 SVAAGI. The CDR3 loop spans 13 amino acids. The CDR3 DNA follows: TGTGCCAGAGGGACAGACCCTAACTATGGCTACACCTTC. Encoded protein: CARGTDPNYGYTF.

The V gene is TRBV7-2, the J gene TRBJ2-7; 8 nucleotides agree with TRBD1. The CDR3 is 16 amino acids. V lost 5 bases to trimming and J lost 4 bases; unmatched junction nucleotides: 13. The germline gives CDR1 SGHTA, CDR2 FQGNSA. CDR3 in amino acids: CASSPIGGQVSYEQYF. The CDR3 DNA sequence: TGTGCCAGCAGCCCCATAGGGGGACAGGTCAGTTACGAGCAGTACTTC. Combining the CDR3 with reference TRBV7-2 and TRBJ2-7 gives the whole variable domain GAGVSQSPSNKVTEKGKDVELRCDPISGHTALYWYRQSLGQGLEFLIYFQGNSAPDKSGLPSDRFSAERTGGSVSTLTIQRTQQEDSAVYLCASSPIGGQVSYEQYFGPGTRLTVT.

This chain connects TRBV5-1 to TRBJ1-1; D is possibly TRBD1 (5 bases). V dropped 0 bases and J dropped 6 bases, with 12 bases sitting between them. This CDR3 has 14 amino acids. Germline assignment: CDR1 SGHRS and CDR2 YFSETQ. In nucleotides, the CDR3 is TGCGCCAGCAGCTTGGAATCGGGGGTGGCTGAAGCTTTCTTT. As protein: CASSLESGVAEAFF.

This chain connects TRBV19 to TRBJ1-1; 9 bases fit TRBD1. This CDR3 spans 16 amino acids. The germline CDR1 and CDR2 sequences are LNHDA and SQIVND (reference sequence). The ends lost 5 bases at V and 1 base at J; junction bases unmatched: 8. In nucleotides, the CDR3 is TGTGCCAGTAGTCCCTCCCCGGGACAGGGGAACACTGAAGCTTTCTTT. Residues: CASSPSPGQGNTEAFF.

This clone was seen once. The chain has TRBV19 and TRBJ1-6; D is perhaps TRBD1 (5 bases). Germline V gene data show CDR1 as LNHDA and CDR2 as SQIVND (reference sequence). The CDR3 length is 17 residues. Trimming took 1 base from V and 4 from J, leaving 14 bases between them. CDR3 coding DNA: TGTGCCAGTAGTATAGGCGGGGCCAGAACATATAATTCACCCCTCCACTTT. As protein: CASSIGGARTYNSPLHF.

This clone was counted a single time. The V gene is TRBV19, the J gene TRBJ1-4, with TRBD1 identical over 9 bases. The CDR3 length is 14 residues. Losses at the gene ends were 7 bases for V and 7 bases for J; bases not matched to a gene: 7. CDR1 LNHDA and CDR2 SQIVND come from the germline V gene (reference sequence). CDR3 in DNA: TGTGCCAGTACTGAACAGGGGGCGCGTGAAAAACTGTTTTTT. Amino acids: CASTEQGAREKLFF.